The rows below give T cell receptor beta chains drawn from one sample of a study of blood T cell repertoires in COVID-19. Sequenced by immunoSEQ multiplex PCR; TCRdb stores in-frame clones only, minus some. The profile shows 300,000 to 450,000 clones, roughly 90% of them singletons. Sequenced sample: PBMCs or T cells enriched from blood (not recorded which). These TCRs come from a woman aged 25 to 39 who had been exposed to COVID-19. The CDR3 runs from the conserved cysteine through the conserved F or W. The D gene is left open where the match is weak.

V: TRBV7-9
J: TRBJ1-2
D: -
CDR3: CASTPPHTGLAYGYTF

V: TRBV28
J: TRBJ1-4
D: -
CDR3: CASSDQKGTNEKLFF

V: TRBV2
J: TRBJ2-7
D: -
CDR3: CASRVDTEQYF

V: TRBV15
J: TRBJ1-3
D: -
CDR3: CATSREGGSGNTIYF

V: TRBV28
J: TRBJ2-2
D: TRBD1
CDR3: CASSVPGQANTGELFF

V: TRBV10-3
J: TRBJ2-5
D: TRBD1
CDR3: CAISEIRGQETQYF

V: TRBV24-1
J: TRBJ2-2
D: -
CDR3: CATSDFARGTGELFF

V: TRBV2
J: TRBJ2-3
D: TRBD1
CDR3: CATRQGESTDTQYF

V: TRBV20-1
J: TRBJ1-2
D: -
CDR3: CSASRGIDGYTF

V: TRBV10-3
J: TRBJ1-5
D: -
CDR3: CAISVSLDQPQHF

V: TRBV24-1
J: TRBJ2-3
D: TRBD2
CDR3: CATSDPLTSGSRDTQYF

V: TRBV6-5
J: TRBJ1-5
D: -
CDR3: CASSYSQGSNQPQHF

V: TRBV28
J: TRBJ2-7
D: -
CDR3: CASSPPRGYEQYF

V: TRBV6-4
J: TRBJ2-1
D: -
CDR3: CASSAGTGTYNEQFF

V: TRBV11-3
J: TRBJ1-2
D: TRBD1
CDR3: CASSRTGGLGKSSIPSF

V: TRBV28
J: TRBJ2-4
D: -
CDR3: CASSLSVIAKNIQYF

V: TRBV7-3
J: TRBJ2-1
D: TRBD2
CDR3: CASSPGLAGNNEQFF

V: TRBV9
J: TRBJ2-1
D: TRBD2
CDR3: CASSGGGSSYNEQFF

V: TRBV7-2
J: TRBJ2-7
D: -
CDR3: CASSLGLAGAIQYEQYF

V: TRBV7-9
J: TRBJ1-1
D: TRBD1
CDR3: CASSLDQGDTEAFF

V: TRBV5-4
J: TRBJ2-7
D: -
CDR3: CASSFNGGTVFNEQYF

V: TRBV19
J: TRBJ2-1
D: TRBD2
CDR3: CASSDTRGGSSYNEQFF

V: TRBV19
J: TRBJ2-1
D: TRBD1
CDR3: CATEKAGTGLNEQFF

V: TRBV9
J: TRBJ2-3
D: TRBD2
CDR3: CASSVAVAGNTDTQYF

V: TRBV28
J: TRBJ2-1
D: TRBD2
CDR3: CASSSLGLGGYNEQFF

V: TRBV7-9
J: TRBJ1-5
D: -
CDR3: CASSLVGGGSNQPQHF

V: TRBV6-6
J: TRBJ2-7
D: TRBD1
CDR3: CASRTGQYSYEQYF

V: TRBV12-3/TRBV12-4
J: TRBJ2-1
D: -
CDR3: CASSLRGGGEQFF

V: TRBV11-2
J: TRBJ1-4
D: TRBD1
CDR3: CASSQGQGDEKLFF

V: TRBV28
J: TRBJ2-3
D: TRBD2
CDR3: CASPPSGTTDTQYF

V: TRBV3-1/TRBV3-2
J: TRBJ2-3
D: TRBD2
CDR3: CASSGEADTQYF

V: TRBV3-1/TRBV3-2
J: TRBJ1-6
D: TRBD1
CDR3: CASSLGQGGSPLHF

V: TRBV28
J: TRBJ2-3
D: TRBD2
CDR3: CASSSSTRDRGTNPTSGGAYTQYF

V: TRBV5-6
J: TRBJ1-4
D: -
CDR3: CASSLGTGWNEKLFF

V: TRBV19
J: TRBJ2-1
D: -
CDR3: CASKVLTEGANEQFF

V: TRBV11-2
J: TRBJ2-1
D: -
CDR3: CASSLGGRRHNEQFF

V: TRBV6-5
J: TRBJ1-1
D: TRBD1
CDR3: CASSPRTGNTEAFF

V: TRBV5-6
J: TRBJ2-3
D: -
CDR3: CASSFRALTPGEDTQYF

V: TRBV19
J: TRBJ2-6
D: -
CDR3: CASSILRRLALSGANVLTF

V: TRBV2
J: TRBJ2-3
D: TRBD2
CDR3: CASFLAGYTDTQYF

V: TRBV5-1
J: TRBJ2-2
D: -
CDR3: CASSLAVAATGELFF

V: TRBV7-9
J: TRBJ2-2
D: -
CDR3: CASSLAGGNTGELFF

V: TRBV7-3
J: TRBJ2-1
D: -
CDR3: CASSSLGGNEQFF

V: TRBV28
J: TRBJ2-7
D: TRBD2
CDR3: CASSWGLAGVGEQYF

V: TRBV19
J: TRBJ1-2
D: TRBD1
CDR3: CASSKDRGAFYGYTF

V: TRBV14
J: TRBJ2-1
D: -
CDR3: CASSQDLGDEQFF

V: TRBV9
J: TRBJ2-7
D: -
CDR3: CASSPKVGVPLEQYF

V: TRBV30
J: TRBJ1-6
D: TRBD1
CDR3: CAWSMDRWNSPLHF

V: TRBV5-1
J: TRBJ2-4
D: -
CDR3: CASRMGGRGENIQYF

V: TRBV12-3/TRBV12-4
J: TRBJ1-1
D: TRBD1
CDR3: CASRTGYTEAFF

V: TRBV3-1/TRBV3-2
J: TRBJ2-2
D: -
CDR3: CATTGLGRLAGVPGELFF

V: TRBV5-5
J: TRBJ1-5
D: -
CDR3: CASSPSGSSNQPQHF

V: TRBV7-9
J: TRBJ2-1
D: -
CDR3: CASSLDLTVYNEQFF

V: TRBV5-1
J: TRBJ2-6
D: -
CDR3: CASSLGTILGANVLTF